Reported below is one T cell receptor beta chain. The antigen is undetermined. The protocol was immunoSEQ multiplex PCR, while the TCRdb copy is restricted to in-frame clones and leaves out a portion. In the table there are some 70,000 clones, 70% to 90% of which are singletons. This record belongs to a study of OX40 agonist ivuxolimab in advanced cancers. Study details: Patients receiving dose escalation had hepatocellular carcinoma, melanoma, renal cell or head and neck cancer. General study findings and limits: CD4+ and CD8+ blood T cells expanded clonally by week 6 at 0.1 to 3.0 mg/kg. Expanded peripheral T cells had an undetermined antigen specificity.

The CDR3 extends over 16 amino acids. Germline V gene sequence: CDR1 MNHEY, CDR2 SMNVEV (reference sequence). V lost 5 bases and J lost 5; bases outside the gene matches: 8. Prior autoimmune disease or systemic immunosuppression barred patients. Source: CD4+ or CD8+ T cells sorted from blood, taken in a trial of the OX40 agonist ivuxolimab. The origin of this receptor is an adult with an advanced solid tumor such as melanoma, head and neck, liver or kidney cancer. V and J are TRBV27 and TRBJ2-5, with 13 bases identical to TRBD2. CDR3 amino acids: CASSRGLAGIWETQYF. CDR3 bases: TGTGCCAGCAGTAGGGGACTAGCGGGGATCTGGGAGACCCAGTACTTC.